This entry describes one T cell receptor beta chain. Primers for the PCR totalled 60 Vbeta and 13 Jbeta. Clones were read by immunoSEQ multiplex PCR, and TCRdb kept only the in-frame ones, dropping some. The sample holds around 100,000 clones, around 60% seen once. These data come from a study of cytomegalovirus exposure and HLA in healthy donors. Trimming took 3 bases from V and 0 from J, leaving 9 bases between them. The CDR3 runs to 15 residues. Germline CDR1 reads SGHTS; CDR2 reads YDEGEE. Nominal health characterized the donors when sampled, though unrecorded immune exposures were likely. This clonotype was obtained from a human donor in good health. Sequenced input: PBMCs. This rearrangement joins TRBV5-8 to TRBJ1-4; the D is unclear. Here the CDR3 reads CASSSGITTNEKLFF. CDR3 coding DNA: TGTGCCAGCAGCTCGGGGATCACAACTAATGAAAAACTGTTTTTT.